This TCR beta chain was sequenced during a study of OX40 agonist ivuxolimab in advanced cancers. Turning to the overall study: Ivuxolimab, which targeted the costimulatory receptor OX40 (CD134), was an agonistic, fully human IgG2 monoclonal antibody. Intravenous ivuxolimab was administered to patients every 2 weeks at six dose levels: 0.01, 0.1, 0.3, 1.5, 3 and 10 mg/kg. Among the roughly 52 dose-escalation patients, some 20 had hepatocellular carcinoma, 15 or so melanoma, 9 renal cell carcinoma and 9 head and neck cancer. The dose-escalation cohort was around 84% male with a mean age of about 58 years, ranging from about 23 to 85. Prior anti-PD-1, anti-PD-L1 or anti-CTLA-4 therapy was permitted, and checkpoint inhibitors had been received by more than 35% of dose-escalation patients. Partial responses occurred in three dose-escalation patients, of whom one had hepatocellular carcinoma and two had cutaneous melanoma. Peripheral TCRbeta sequencing was intended to test whether TCR sequence diversity was altered and clonal T-cell expansion was caused by ivuxolimab. The monotherapy dose-escalation portion (N of about 50 patients) of the phase I ivuxolimab trial is reported in the paper.

Comments on this clone: No cognate antigen has been identified for it. No much larger clonotype is one base removed from it; base qualities were not supplied.

Patients with a history of autoimmune disease or receiving systemic immunosuppression were excluded from the trial. In every dose cohort, peripheral blood was drawn for TCR sequencing at baseline, cycle 4 day 1, and cycle 7 day 1. Samples came from an open-label, multicenter, first-in-human phase I dose-escalation trial of ivuxolimab. Adults with locally advanced or metastatic head and neck squamous cell, hepatocellular, melanoma or renal cell carcinoma were enrolled in the trial. Before TCR sequencing, CD4+ T cells and CD8+ T cells from peripheral blood were sorted into separate populations. Including cysteine and phenylalanine, the CDR3 has 14 amino acids. Only CDR3 DNA remains: 42 bases, in frame from the first base. Trimmed from V: 5 bases; trimmed from J: 3 bases; junction bases lacking a gene match: 4. CDR1 and CDR2, per the germline V gene (reference sequence), are MNHNY and SVGAGI. Results and caveats for the whole study, not just this receptor: After ivuxolimab, CD8+ T cells had more expanded clones than CD4+ T cells on average. Partial responders in the 0.1-3.0 mg/kg groups had among the lowest normalized peripheral clonal expansion, especially among CD8+ T cells. Low levels of normalized T-cell clonal expansion were also seen in some nonresponding patients. Which antigens the clonally expanded peripheral T cells were specific for was not determined. At doses from 0.1 to 3.0 mg/kg, clonal expansion was seen in both CD4+ and CD8+ blood T cells between baseline and week 6.

For sequencing of the TCRbeta CDR3 region, genomic DNA was extracted from the sorted cells. TCRbeta CDR3 regions were sequenced using the immunoSEQ Assay. Here the immuneACCESS table is served through TCRdb, limited to in-frame sequences with V and J called. Missing clones are a known gap in these copies; in checked studies unresolved V genes cover under half, and the rest lacks a known reason. In this sample the table shows approximately 50,000 clones, 70% to 90% of which occur a single time. Together, the top ten hold under 3.5% of the sample. Rearrangement joined TRBV6-6 to TRBJ2-7, and 10 junctional nucleotides match TRBD1. Here the sequenced sample was CD4+ or CD8+ T cells sorted from blood, taken in a trial of the OX40 agonist ivuxolimab. The receptor's source is an adult with an advanced solid tumor such as melanoma, head and neck, liver or kidney cancer. The CDR3 amino acid sequence is: CASSKGQGGYEQYF. The bases are TGTGCCAGCAGTAAAGGACAGGGGGGCTACGAGCAGTACTTC.